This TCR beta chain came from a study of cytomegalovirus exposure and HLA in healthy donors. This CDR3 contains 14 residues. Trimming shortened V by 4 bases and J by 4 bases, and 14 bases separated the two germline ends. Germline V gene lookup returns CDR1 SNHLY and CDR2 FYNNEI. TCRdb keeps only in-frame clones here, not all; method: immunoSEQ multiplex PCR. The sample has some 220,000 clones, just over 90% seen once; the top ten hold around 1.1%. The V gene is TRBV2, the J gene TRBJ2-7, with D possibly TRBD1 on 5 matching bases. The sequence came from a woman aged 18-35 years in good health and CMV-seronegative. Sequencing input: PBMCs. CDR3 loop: CASSVEKGRYEQYF. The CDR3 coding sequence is TGTGCCAGCAGTGTGGAAAAGGGGCGATACGAGCAGTACTTC. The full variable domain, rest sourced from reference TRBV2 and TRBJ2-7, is EPEVTQTPSHQVTQMGQEVILRCVPISNHLYFYWYRQILGQKVEFLVSFYNNEISEKSEIFDDQFSVERPDGSNFTLKIRSTKLEDSAMYFCASSVEKGRYEQYFGPGTRLTVT.